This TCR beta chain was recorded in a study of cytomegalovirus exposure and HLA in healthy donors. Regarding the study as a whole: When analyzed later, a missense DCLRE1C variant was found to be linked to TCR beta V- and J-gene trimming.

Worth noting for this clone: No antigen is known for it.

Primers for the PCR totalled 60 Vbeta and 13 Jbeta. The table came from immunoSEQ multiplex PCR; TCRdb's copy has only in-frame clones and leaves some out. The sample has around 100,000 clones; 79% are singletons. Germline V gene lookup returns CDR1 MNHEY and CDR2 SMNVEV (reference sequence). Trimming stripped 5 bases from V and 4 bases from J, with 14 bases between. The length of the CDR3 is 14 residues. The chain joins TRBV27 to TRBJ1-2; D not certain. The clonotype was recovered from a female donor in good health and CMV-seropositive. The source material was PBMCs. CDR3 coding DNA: TGTGCCAGCAGTCCGGATCACTGGGCCTATGGCTACACCTTC. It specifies CASSPDHWAYGYTF.